The 29 T cell receptor beta chains listed next were all sequenced from one sample in a study of CXCR3-negative and CXCR3-positive naive CD8 T cells. The study made its TRB cDNA libraries by 5' RACE, adding UMI labels. TCRdb reprocessed the 5' RACE reads and keeps a single row for each CDR3 protein, giving no DNA. The listing contains over 45,000 distinct CDR3 sequences. The sequencing input was naive CXCR3- CD8+ T cells from blood. Subset: CD45RO-CCR7+CD27+CD95- naive CD8+ T cells lacking CXCR3 (TNR3-). The receptor source for this set is a human donor in good health. Some clones in this sample may be carry-over from other donors' samples.

The chain combines TRBV28 with TRBJ2-1; TCRdb proposes TRBD2, but this gene call is untestable without DNA. In germline, CDR1 is MDHEN, CDR2 SYDVKM. The length of the CDR3 is 15 residues. The CDR3 spells CASSFVPAGGNEQFF.

This chain joins TRBV6-2 or TRBV6-3 and TRBJ2-7. Germline values: CDR1 MNHEY, CDR2 SVGEGT. There are 11 residues in the CDR3. CDR3 loop: CASATSYEQYF.

The chain carries TRBV9 and TRBJ1-1. CDR1 is SGDLS, CDR2 YYNGEE, per germline. CDR3 size: 13 residues. CDR3 sequence: CASSEELDTEAFF. The variable domain in full, completed from reference TRBV9 and TRBJ1-1, reads DSGVTQTPKHLITATGQRVTLRCSPRSGDLSVYWYQQSLDQGLQFLIQYYNGEERAKGNILERFSAQQFPDLHSELNLSSLELGDSALYFCASSEELDTEAFFGQGTRLTVV.

This sequence joins TRBV7-9 and TRBJ1-4; TCRdb's D gene call, TRBD1, goes unchecked for lack of DNA. There are 14 residues in the CDR3. Per the germline V gene, CDR1 is SEHNR and CDR2 is FQNEAQ (reference sequence). This chain's CDR3 is CASSPLGAGEKLFF.

The chain recombines TRBV15 with TRBJ2-3; the TRBD1 assignment by TCRdb is unverifiable without DNA. Germline CDR1 is LNHNV and CDR2 is YYDKDF (reference sequence). This CDR3 is built from 15 residues. The CDR3 reads CATSRRGARTDTQYF.

The chain employs TRBV6-5 and TRBJ1-2; TCRdb proposes TRBD1, but this gene call is untestable without DNA. This CDR3 is built from 14 residues. CDR1 is MNHEY, CDR2 SVGAGI, per germline. The CDR3 region is CASSYSTGGRGYTF.

The gene calls are TRBV7-2 and TRBJ2-7; the TCRdb call, TRBD2, lacks DNA for checking. The V gene's germline CDR1 is SGHTA and CDR2 FQGNSA. This CDR3 is built from 15 residues. The CDR3: CASSLMGGGANEQYF.

The chain has TRBV12-5 and TRBJ1-1; TCRdb reports TRBD1, a call that lacks DNA to check it against. Germline V gene data show CDR1 as LGHNT and CDR2 as FRNRAP. CDR3 length equals 18 residues. The CDR3 sequence is CASGLVPSGQGWGTEAFF.

The V gene is TRBV7-2, the J gene TRBJ1-1. Per germline, CDR1 SGHTA and CDR2 FQGNSA. The CDR3 totals 14 residues. The CDR3 sequence: CASSFPSMNTEAFF.

V and J are TRBV9 and TRBJ2-3; lacking DNA, the TRBD1 call made by TCRdb goes unchecked. Germline V gene data show CDR1 as SGDLS and CDR2 as YYNGEE. The length of the CDR3 is 16 residues. The CDR3 region is CASSAEHGGRTDTQYF.

The V call is TRBV11-2, the J call TRBJ2-5; with no DNA, the TCRdb D assignment of TRBD1 cannot be verified. Germline V gene lookup returns CDR1 SGHAT and CDR2 FQNNGV. CDR3 length: 14 amino acids. The CDR3 sequence: CASSLDLGAETQYF.

The chain's CDR3 is CASSEGTGMTGDEQFF. The chain uses TRBV5-6 and TRBJ2-1; absent DNA, TCRdb's TRBD1 call cannot be checked. The CDR3 runs to 16 residues. CDR1 SGHDT and CDR2 YYEEEE come from the germline V gene.

The V gene is TRBV29-1, the J gene TRBJ1-1; TCRdb designates TRBD1, a call that cannot be tested without DNA. CDR3 length equals 12 residues. Germline CDR1 reads SQVTM; CDR2 reads ANQGSEA. The CDR3 sequence is CSAGVGATEAFF.

The chain joins TRBV29-1 to TRBJ2-7; TCRdb's D gene call, TRBD1, goes unchecked for lack of DNA. CDR1 and CDR2 from the germline V gene are SQVTM and ANQGSEA. This CDR3 is built from 14 residues. CDR3 in amino acids: CSVEPGTGNYEQYF.

The V gene is TRBV4-2, the J gene TRBJ2-7. CDR3 length: 16 amino acids. Germline-derived CDR1 and CDR2 are LGHNA and YNFKEQ. CDR3 protein: CASSHLSVVASYEQYF.

The rearrangement uses TRBV6-2 or TRBV6-3 and TRBJ1-5; TCRdb outputs TRBD1, but without DNA this stays unchecked. CDR1 and CDR2 from the germline V gene are MNHEY and SVGEGT. CDR3 length equals 14 residues. The CDR3 protein is CASSDGQGGQPQHF.

The CDR3 loop reads CASSLWAEGDTQYF. This chain uses TRBV11-2 with TRBJ2-3; the TCRdb D gene call, TRBD2, has no DNA to confirm it. Germline CDR1 is SGHAT and CDR2 is FQNNGV. CDR3 length: 14 residues.

The chain couples TRBV10-3 to TRBJ2-1; absent DNA, TCRdb's TRBD1 call cannot be checked. CDR1 and CDR2 from the germline V gene are ENHRY and SYGVKD. The CDR3 consists of 13 residues. The CDR3: CAISPSMGNEPFF.

This chain links TRBV25-1 with TRBJ1-3. Per the germline V gene, CDR1 is MGHDK and CDR2 is SYGVNS. This CDR3 region has 17 residues. The chain's CDR3 is CASSPPRRGFSGNTIYF.

V usage is TRBV7-9 and J usage is TRBJ1-5. CDR1 SEHNR and CDR2 FQNEAQ come from the germline V gene (reference sequence). This CDR3 has 14 residues. CDR3 in amino acids: CASSLGESNQPQHF.

The rearrangement links TRBV28 to TRBJ2-5; absent DNA, TCRdb's TRBD1 call cannot be checked. The CDR3 extends over 14 amino acids. CDR1 MDHEN and CDR2 SYDVKM come from the germline V gene. CDR3: CATSTSGQGVTQYF.

This chain links TRBV14 with TRBJ2-7. Germline CDR1 SGHDN, CDR2 FVKESK. The CDR3 has 14 amino acids. The CDR3 protein is CASSQGHSGYEQYF.

V gene TRBV27 combines with J gene TRBJ2-3; lacking DNA, the TRBD1 call made by TCRdb goes unchecked. Germline V CDR1 and CDR2: MNHEY, SMNVEV (reference sequence). The CDR3 is made up of 13 amino acids. This CDR3 reads CASRRRGSDTQYF.

This chain uses TRBV5-6 with TRBJ2-3; no DNA is available, so the TRBD1 call from TCRdb remains unchecked. CDR1 is SGHDT and CDR2 is YYEEEE in the germline V gene. This CDR3 has 15 amino acids. CDR3 protein: CASSLPQGVPDTQYF.

The chain has TRBV10-3 and TRBJ2-5. Germline-derived CDR1 and CDR2 are ENHRY and SYGVKD. The CDR3 runs to 15 residues. Here the CDR3 reads CAISESEQVQETQYF.

This chain joins TRBV29-1 and TRBJ2-7; the TRBD1 assignment by TCRdb is unverifiable without DNA. The germline V gene has CDR1 SQVTM and CDR2 ANQGSEA. There are 13 residues in the CDR3. The CDR3 sequence is CSPTWWGRDEQYF.

The chain recombines TRBV28 with TRBJ2-1; the D gene TCRdb calls, TRBD1, cannot be checked with no DNA. Germline CDR1 and CDR2: MDHEN and SYDVKM. The CDR3 length is 13 residues. The CDR3 is CASSSHRVGEQFF.

The rearrangement joins TRBV20-1 to TRBJ2-1; there is no DNA to check the TCRdb D call of TRBD1. CDR1 is DFQATT and CDR2 is SNEGSKA in the germline V gene (reference sequence). This CDR3 is built from 16 residues. The CDR3 protein is CSASVYGGARNNEQFF.

The V call is TRBV7-9, the J call TRBJ2-7; TCRdb reports TRBD1, a call that lacks DNA to check it against. CDR1 is SEHNR, CDR2 FQNEAQ, per germline (reference sequence). The CDR3 is 19 residues long. CDR3 in amino acids: CASTHYSGTGGPPSYEQYF. The variable domain in full, with the rest retrieved from reference TRBV7-9 and TRBJ2-7, is DTGVSQNPRHKITKRGQNVTFRCDPISEHNRLYWYRQTLGQGPEFLTYFQNEAQLEKSRLLSDRFSAERPKGSFSTLEIQRTEQGDSAMYLCASTHYSGTGGPPSYEQYFGPGTRLTVT.